Listed here are 17 T cell receptor beta chains from one sample, sequenced in a study of cytomegalovirus exposure and HLA in healthy donors. Both 60 Vbeta primers and 13 Jbeta primers went into the PCR. Sequenced by immunoSEQ multiplex PCR; TCRdb stores in-frame clones only, minus some. The sample has 150,000 to 200,000 clones; 80% are singletons. The sample was PBMCs. The receptors shown here come from a male donor in good health and CMV-seropositive.

This clone was counted only a few times. V and J are TRBV27 and TRBJ1-1, with 8 bases that match TRBD1. The CDR3 has 15 amino acids. Trimming removed 0 bases from V and 5 bases from J; junction bases left unmatched: 5. Germline-derived CDR1 and CDR2 are MNHEY and SMNVEV (reference sequence). CDR3 nucleotide sequence: TGTGCCAGCAGTTTATCGAAACAGGGGGGAACTGAAGCTTTCTTT. Its protein product is CASSLSKQGGTEAFF.

V is TRBV6-1 and J is TRBJ2-7, with 8 bases that match TRBD2. The ends lost 6 bases at V and 7 bases at J; junction bases unmatched: 14. The CDR3 loop spans 15 amino acids. Germline CDR1 reads MNHNS; CDR2 reads SASEGT. This CDR3 is CASSPSVGRAHEQYF. CDR3 bases: TGTGCCAGCAGCCCCTCGGTCGGGAGGGCCCATGAGCAGTACTTC.

V and J are TRBV7-2 and TRBJ2-3; 9 bases agree with TRBD1. Germline trimming cut 2 bases from V and 4 bases from J; bases unmatched to any gene: 7. This CDR3 is 16 amino acids long. The V gene's germline CDR1 is SGHTA and CDR2 FQGNSA. As DNA, the CDR3 is TGTGCCAGCAGCTTAAATCGGGACAGGGCCTCAGATACGCAGTATTTT. Translated: CASSLNRDRASDTQYF.

As DNA, the CDR3 is TGTGCCAGCAGTTTCGGGCAGGGTGGACGGCCCCAGCATTTT. Protein sequence: CASSFGQGGRPQHF. V usage is TRBV28 and J usage is TRBJ1-5; perhaps TRBD1 as D (5 bases). The germline V and J ends were trimmed by 3 bases and 9 bases, with 15 bases remaining between them. Germline V lookup: CDR1 MDHEN, CDR2 SYDVKM. There are 14 residues in the CDR3.

Ten or more counts support this clone. The rearrangement uses TRBV11-3 and TRBJ1-2; D gene unclear. Germline CDR1 and CDR2: SGHNT and YENEEA. Trimming shortened V by 5 bases and J by 0 bases, and 10 bases separated the two germline ends. The CDR3 has 14 amino acids. This CDR3 is CASSPGEPNYGYTF. The CDR3 coding sequence is TGTGCCAGCAGCCCAGGCGAACCTAACTATGGCTACACCTTC. The whole variable domain, remainder taken from reference TRBV11-3 and TRBJ1-2, is EAGVVQSPRYKIIEKKQPVAFWCNPISGHNTLYWYLQNLGQGPELLIRYENEEAVDDSQLPKDRFSAERLKGVDSTLKIQPAELGDSAVYLCASSPGEPNYGYTFGSGTRLTVV.

This clone occurred once. The CDR3 protein is CASKVGGNTEAFF. In DNA form, the CDR3 reads TGTGCCAGCAAGGTCGGGGGGAATACTGAAGCTTTCTTT. V and J are TRBV27 and TRBJ1-1; D perhaps matches TRBD1 (5 bases). The CDR3 length is 13 residues. The germline V and J ends were trimmed by 7 bases and 5 bases, with 14 bases remaining between them. Germline CDR1 reads MNHEY; CDR2 reads SMNVEV (reference sequence).

The chain couples TRBV25-1 to TRBJ2-1; TRBD2 might be the D (5 bases). With 3 bases removed from V and 0 bases from J, the gap between germline ends came to 12 bases. Germline-derived CDR1 and CDR2 are MGHDK and SYGVNS. The length of the CDR3 is 16 residues. In DNA form, the CDR3 reads TGTGCCAGCAGTGACCACTCTAGCAACTCCTACAATGAGCAGTTCTTC. This codes for CASSDHSSNSYNEQFF.

The J gene is TRBJ2-1, the V gene TRBV30; 11 bases are shared with TRBD2. Germline lookup yields CDR1 GTSNPN and CDR2 SVGIG (reference sequence). Losses at the gene ends were 4 bases for V and 6 bases for J; bases not matched to a gene: 8. The CDR3 is made up of 15 amino acids. Here the CDR3 DNA reads TGTGCCTGGAAAAGGCTAGCGGGAGGCCCCAATGAGCAGTTCTTC. The encoded protein is CAWKRLAGGPNEQFF. Using reference TRBV30 and TRBJ2-1 for the parts outside the CDR3, the full variable domain is SQTIHQWPATLVQPVGSPLSLECTVEGTSNPNLYWYRQAAGRGLQLLFYSVGIGQISSEVPQNLSASRPQDRQFILSSKKLLLSDSGFYLCAWKRLAGGPNEQFFGPGTRLTVL.

This chain connects TRBV6-4 to TRBJ2-7; 8 positions agree with TRBD2. V gave up 2 bases and J gave up 0 bases; unmatched junction bases: 6. CDR3 length equals 16 residues. CDR1 MRHNA and CDR2 SNTAGT come from the germline V gene. CDR3 protein: CASSDIGGRSSYEQYF. The DNA for the CDR3 is TGTGCCAGCAGTGACATTGGCGGGAGGAGCTCCTACGAGCAGTACTTC.

The chain carries TRBV5-1 and TRBJ1-6, with D perhaps TRBD1 (6 bases). Trimming shortened V by 3 bases and J by 9 bases, and 13 bases separated the two germline ends. This CDR3 has 14 amino acids. In germline, CDR1 is SGHRS, CDR2 YFSETQ. The CDR3: CASSSRGQGSPLHF. CDR3 in DNA: TGCGCCAGCAGCTCGCGGGGGCAGGGTTCACCCCTCCACTTT.

The rearrangement joins TRBV5-1 to TRBJ2-3, with 12 bases lining up with TRBD2. V was clipped by 9 bases and J by 1 base; unmatched bases: 6. This CDR3 is 15 amino acids long. Germline V gene sequence: CDR1 SGHRS, CDR2 YFSETQ. For the CDR3, the DNA is TGCGCCACCGGGACTAGCGGGCGAGGCACAGATACGCAGTATTTT. It yields the protein CATGTSGRGTDTQYF.

The sample holds a few counts of this clone. The J gene is TRBJ2-1, the V gene TRBV5-4; 13 bases align to TRBD2. The germline CDR1 and CDR2 sequences are SGHNT and YYREEE (reference sequence). This CDR3 has 16 amino acids. V lost 3 bases to trimming and J lost 7 bases; unmatched junction nucleotides: 7. For the CDR3, the DNA is TGTGCCAGCAGCTCGCGACTAGCGGGAGGAGGTAATGAGCAGTTCTTC. It codes for CASSSRLAGGGNEQFF. Filled out from reference TRBV5-4 and TRBJ2-1, the complete variable domain reads ETGVTQSPTHLIKTRGQQVTLRCSSQSGHNTVSWYQQALGQGPQFIFQYYREEENGRGNFPPRFSGLQFPNYSSELNVNALELDDSALYLCASSSRLAGGGNEQFFGPGTRLTVL.

The rearrangement links TRBV6-6 to TRBJ2-3, with TRBD2 matching 7 bases. The CDR3 loop spans 13 amino acids. V shed 9 bases and J 2 bases; nucleotides not matched to a gene: 5. Germline V gene data show CDR1 as MNHNY and CDR2 as SVGAGI (reference sequence). The CDR3 sequence: CARSTSDTDTQYF. As DNA, the CDR3 is TGTGCCAGGTCAACTAGCGACACAGATACGCAGTATTTT.

The gene calls are TRBV5-1 and TRBJ2-6, with a weak D call TRBD1 (5 bases). CDR1 is SGHRS and CDR2 is YFSETQ in the germline V gene. The CDR3 extends over 15 amino acids. The V and J ends lost 2 bases and 0 bases respectively, with 6 bases between them. The CDR3: CASSLQVSGANVLTF. CDR3 coding DNA: TGCGCCAGCAGCTTACAGGTCTCTGGGGCCAACGTCCTGACTTTC.

This chain joins TRBV19 and TRBJ2-3; D may be TRBD2 (5 bases). Trimming took 4 bases from V and 5 from J, leaving 10 bases between them. The CDR3 has 13 amino acids. Per the germline V gene, CDR1 is LNHDA and CDR2 is SQIVND (reference sequence). CDR3 coding DNA: TGTGCCAGTAGTAAAACTAGGATAGATACGCAGTATTTT. This gives the protein CASSKTRIDTQYF.

The chain has TRBV6-4 and TRBJ1-1; D perhaps matches TRBD1 (5 bases). Germline values: CDR1 MRHNA, CDR2 SNTAGT. This CDR3 spans 15 amino acids. Trimming left V 2 bases short and J 1 base short, with 11 bases between. The CDR3 protein is CASSDKKGANTEAFF. CDR3 sequence (DNA): TGTGCCAGCAGTGACAAGAAAGGGGCGAACACTGAAGCTTTCTTT.

The chain employs TRBV6-5 and TRBJ2-7; TRBD1 matches 7 bases. The trim removed 0 bases at V and 2 bases at J, leaving 4 bases unmatched. Germline loops: CDR1 MNHEY, CDR2 SVGAGI. CDR3 length: 15 amino acids. Here the CDR3 DNA reads TGTGCCAGCAGTTACTCGAGGGGACAGCCCTACGAGCAGTACTTC. It encodes CASSYSRGQPYEQYF.